The present entry profiles one TCR beta chain with its context. Which cohort a participant joined came from the clinical history participants gave. Participants in the exposed group had met a COVID-19 case in the 2 weeks before joining the study. This specimen belongs to a study of blood T cell repertoires in COVID-19. The germline V gene encodes CDR1 SGHRS and CDR2 YFSETQ. CDR3 size: 15 residues. V lost 0 bases and J lost 6; bases outside the gene matches: 5. The repertoire was sequenced with immunoSEQ multiplex PCR; TCRdb's copy has only in-frame clones and lacks some. The data contain a few hundred thousand clones, around nine tenths of them seen just once; the ten biggest clones take up about 1.5%.

Sequenced material: PBMCs or T cells enriched from blood (not recorded which). The chain couples TRBV5-1 to TRBJ2-1, with TRBD2 identical over 8 bases. The clonotype originates from a woman aged 18-30 years who had been exposed to COVID-19. CDR3 in amino acids: CASSLEGLGGNEQFF. DNA for the CDR3: TGCGCCAGCAGCTTGGAGGGACTAGGGGGCAATGAGCAGTTCTTC.